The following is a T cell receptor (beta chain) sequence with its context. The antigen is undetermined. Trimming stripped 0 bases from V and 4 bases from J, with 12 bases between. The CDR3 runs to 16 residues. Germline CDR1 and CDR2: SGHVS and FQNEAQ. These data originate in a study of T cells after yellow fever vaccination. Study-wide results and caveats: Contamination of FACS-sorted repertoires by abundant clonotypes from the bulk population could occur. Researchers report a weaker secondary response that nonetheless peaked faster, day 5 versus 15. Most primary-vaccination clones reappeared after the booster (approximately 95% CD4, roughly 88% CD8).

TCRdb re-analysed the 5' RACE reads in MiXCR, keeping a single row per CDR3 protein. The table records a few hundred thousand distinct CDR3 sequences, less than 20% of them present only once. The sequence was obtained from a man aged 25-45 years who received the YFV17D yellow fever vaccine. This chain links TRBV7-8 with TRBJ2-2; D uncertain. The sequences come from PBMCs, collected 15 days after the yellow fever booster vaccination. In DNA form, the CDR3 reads TGTGCCAGCAGCTTAGCCCTAGACGGCTCCACCGGGGAGCTGTTTTTT. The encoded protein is CASSLALDGSTGELFF.